This T cell receptor (beta chain) was found in a study of STAT5B mutations in CD4+ large granular lymphocyte leukemia. As processed by the authors: The detection floor for productive clonotype frequency was 2.59 x 10-5. The method was immunoSEQ multiplex PCR; TCRdb's version includes in-frame clones alone and lacks a portion of them. That table is the source of V, J and clone size, and D and trimming were worked out from the DNA. This sample has 30,000 to 40,000 clones, with 75% to 85% found just once. This clone was found a few times. Its antigen is still unknown. Study-level points and caveats: TRBV06-family usage was enriched in top patient clones (8/27) versus controls (2/35).

From germline, CDR1 is LNHDA and CDR2 SQIVND (reference sequence). This CDR3 has 13 residues. The V and J ends lost 5 bases and 2 bases respectively, with 10 bases between them. The source of this sequence is a human donor in good health. The sample was CD4+ T cells from blood buffy coats. This rearrangement joins TRBV19 to TRBJ2-7; TRBD2 might be the D (6 bases). The CDR3 region has the DNA TGTGCCAGTAGTTGGGACTCAACCTACGAGCAGTACTTC. The encoded protein is CASSWDSTYEQYF.